This T cell receptor (beta chain) derives from a study of vaccination effects on CD4 cells after COVID-19. General study findings and limits: Healthy vaccinees had only 1 of 255 vaccine-induced clones cross-react with common cold coronaviruses.

The repertoire was sequenced with immunoSEQ multiplex PCR; TCRdb's copy has only in-frame clones and lacks some. The profile covers roughly 41,000 clones, with less than 70% appearing a single time and about 16% taken by the ten largest. Germline CDR1 and CDR2: SGHVS and FQNEAQ. Trimming took off 5 bases at V and 9 bases at J, with 26 bases between the two ends. CDR3 length equals 17 residues. With regard to this clone: Antigen specificity is unknown.

ViraFEST expansion of antigen-specific CD4+ T cells with viral peptide pools preceded sequencing. Following a 10-day culture, CD4+ T cells were purified. The study found no prior SARS-CoV-2 infection in the vaccine recipients, who tested negative for nucleocapsid antibodies. Half the medium was replaced with IL-2 medium on days 3 and 7. The sequence was collected from a human donor who received a COVID-19 vaccine. The sample in question was CD4+ T cells from PBMCs cultured with HCoV-OC43 spike peptides, obtained before COVID-19 vaccination. Documented subset: HCoV-OC43 spike overlapping peptide pool stimulation. J is TRBJ2-1 and V is TRBV7-8; possibly TRBD2 for D (6 bases). In DNA form, the CDR3 reads TGTGCCAGCAGCCCCACGTCCCGCGGGGCCCTTTGGGTTGAGCAGTTCTTC. It encodes CASSPTSRGALWVEQFF.